A selection of T cell receptor beta chains follows, all from one sample in a study of cytomegalovirus exposure and HLA in healthy donors. Generated by immunoSEQ multiplex PCR, the TCRdb table keeps only in-frame clones and is missing some. Here the sample spans roughly 160,000 clones, roughly 89% being singletons. Material: PBMCs. Receptors originate from a woman aged 25 to 39 in good health and CMV-seronegative. The CDR3 runs from the conserved cysteine through the conserved F or W. A D gene is named only where the DNA matches it firmly. Some rows have no size entry. The others give once, few or many, or a class for an expanded clone.

v_call: TRBV10-2; clone_size: -; cdr3_length: 16; j_call: TRBJ1-3; d_call: TRBD1; cdr3_nt: TGCGCCAGCAGTTCTTCACAGGGGACGTACGGAAACACCATATATTTT; cdr3_aa: CASSSSQGTYGNTIYF
v_call: TRBV5-1; clone_size: -; cdr3_length: 17; j_call: TRBJ2-7; d_call: -; cdr3_nt: TGCGCCAGCAGCCCCGGAGGTTTTACGGTTACGATCTACGAGCAGTACTTC; cdr3_aa: CASSPGGFTVTIYEQYF
v_call: TRBV7-8; clone_size: -; cdr3_length: 15; j_call: TRBJ1-6; d_call: TRBD1; cdr3_nt: TGTGCCAGCAGCCCCGGGACAGGGGTTAATTCACCCCTCCACTTT; cdr3_aa: CASSPGTGVNSPLHF
v_call: TRBV5-1; clone_size: -; cdr3_length: 14; j_call: TRBJ2-5; d_call: TRBD2; cdr3_nt: TGCGCCAGCACCCAAGGGACGGGGGGGGAGACCCAGTACTTC; cdr3_aa: CASTQGTGGETQYF
v_call: TRBV4-1; clone_size: few; cdr3_length: 19; j_call: TRBJ1-4; d_call: -; cdr3_nt: TGCGCCAGCAGCCAGGGGGTCGGACAGCGAGGCCCTGCTAATGAAAAACTGTTTTTT; cdr3_aa: CASSQGVGQRGPANEKLFF
v_call: TRBV6-6; clone_size: few; cdr3_length: 16; j_call: TRBJ2-2; d_call: TRBD2; cdr3_nt: TGTGCCAGCAGGGTGACTAGCGGGGAAAACACCGGGGAGCTGTTTTTT; cdr3_aa: CASRVTSGENTGELFF
v_call: TRBV7-2; clone_size: -; cdr3_length: 15; j_call: TRBJ1-5; d_call: -; cdr3_nt: TGTGCCAGCAGCTTGACGGGGGGTGGCAATCAGCCCCAGCATTTT; cdr3_aa: CASSLTGGGNQPQHF
v_call: TRBV10-1; clone_size: -; cdr3_length: 13; j_call: TRBJ2-5; d_call: -; cdr3_nt: TGCGCCAGCAGTGAGGGGGCCCGCGAGACCCAGTACTTC; cdr3_aa: CASSEGARETQYF
v_call: TRBV23-1; clone_size: -; cdr3_length: 14; j_call: TRBJ2-1; d_call: TRBD2; cdr3_nt: TGCGCCAGCAAGACTGGGGTAGCGGGGGGTGAGCAGTTCTTC; cdr3_aa: CASKTGVAGGEQFF
v_call: TRBV29-1; clone_size: -; cdr3_length: 14; j_call: TRBJ2-7; d_call: -; cdr3_nt: TGCAGCGTTGAAGGCGGGGTCAGGGTTAACGAGCAGTACTTC; cdr3_aa: CSVEGGVRVNEQYF
v_call: TRBV2; clone_size: few; cdr3_length: 13; j_call: TRBJ2-3; d_call: -; cdr3_nt: TGTGCCACCCTCCGGGACACCACAGATACGCAGTATTTT; cdr3_aa: CATLRDTTDTQYF
v_call: TRBV20-1; clone_size: -; cdr3_length: 10; j_call: TRBJ2-1; d_call: -; cdr3_nt: TGCAGTGCTCGCAGTGGTGAGCAGTTCTTC; cdr3_aa: CSARSGEQFF
v_call: TRBV11-2; clone_size: -; cdr3_length: 13; j_call: TRBJ2-5; d_call: -; cdr3_nt: TGTGCCAGCAGCCCCAGCGGAAAAGAGACCCAGTACTTC; cdr3_aa: CASSPSGKETQYF
v_call: TRBV27; clone_size: -; cdr3_length: 14; j_call: TRBJ1-1; d_call: TRBD1; cdr3_nt: TGTGCCAGCAGATCGGGGACAGGGGGCTCTGAAGCTTTCTTT; cdr3_aa: CASRSGTGGSEAFF
v_call: TRBV10-3; clone_size: -; cdr3_length: 14; j_call: TRBJ2-7; d_call: TRBD1; cdr3_nt: TGTGCCATCAGTGCTGCGGGACAGGGGTACGAGCAGTACTTC; cdr3_aa: CAISAAGQGYEQYF
v_call: TRBV28; clone_size: -; cdr3_length: 12; j_call: TRBJ1-1; d_call: TRBD1; cdr3_nt: TGTGCCAGCAGTCGACAGGGTACCGAAGCTTTCTTT; cdr3_aa: CASSRQGTEAFF
v_call: TRBV10-3; clone_size: -; cdr3_length: 15; j_call: TRBJ2-5; d_call: TRBD1; cdr3_nt: TGTGCCTCAGGTTCACAGGGGGCTAATGGGGAGACCCAGTACTTC; cdr3_aa: CASGSQGANGETQYF
v_call: TRBV9; clone_size: -; cdr3_length: 17; j_call: TRBJ2-3; d_call: -; cdr3_nt: TGTGCCAGCAGCGTAGGTCTGGGAGGCCCTAGCACAGATACGCAGTATTTT; cdr3_aa: CASSVGLGGPSTDTQYF
v_call: TRBV27; clone_size: -; cdr3_length: 17; j_call: TRBJ1-5; d_call: -; cdr3_nt: TGTGCCAGCAGTTCCCGGGGGGAGCCGAATAGCAATCAGCCCCAGCATTTT; cdr3_aa: CASSSRGEPNSNQPQHF
v_call: TRBV29-1; clone_size: -; cdr3_length: 14; j_call: TRBJ2-3; d_call: TRBD2; cdr3_nt: TGCAGCGTTGCATTGCGGGAGCCGTCAGATACGCAGTATTTT; cdr3_aa: CSVALREPSDTQYF
v_call: TRBV30; clone_size: -; cdr3_length: 13; j_call: TRBJ2-1; d_call: -; cdr3_nt: TGTGCCTGTCAGACTAGAATATACAATGAGCAGTTCTTC; cdr3_aa: CACQTRIYNEQFF
v_call: TRBV27; clone_size: -; cdr3_length: 14; j_call: TRBJ2-7; d_call: TRBD1; cdr3_nt: TGTGCCAGCAGCCGCCAGGGGGTTAACTACGAGCAGTACTTC; cdr3_aa: CASSRQGVNYEQYF
v_call: TRBV5-4; clone_size: -; cdr3_length: 16; j_call: TRBJ1-2; d_call: TRBD1; cdr3_nt: TGTGCCAGCAGCTTGGGGCAACGACAGGGAAACTATGGCTACACCTTC; cdr3_aa: CASSLGQRQGNYGYTF
v_call: TRBV7-9; clone_size: -; cdr3_length: 14; j_call: TRBJ1-2; d_call: -; cdr3_nt: TGTGCCAGCACCCTCTCCAGGGCTAACTATGGCTACACCTTC; cdr3_aa: CASTLSRANYGYTF
v_call: TRBV6-5; clone_size: once; cdr3_length: 12; j_call: TRBJ1-2; d_call: -; cdr3_nt: TGTGCCAGCAGTCCCCCAGGGGATGGCTACACCTTC; cdr3_aa: CASSPPGDGYTF
v_call: TRBV7-2; clone_size: -; cdr3_length: 15; j_call: TRBJ2-3; d_call: -; cdr3_nt: TGTGCCAGCAGCTTAAACGGGGGGCCGGGAGATACGCAGTATTTT; cdr3_aa: CASSLNGGPGDTQYF
v_call: TRBV11-3; clone_size: -; cdr3_length: 17; j_call: TRBJ2-1; d_call: TRBD2; cdr3_nt: TGTGCCAGCAGCTTAGGAACTAGCGGGAGCGGCTACAATGAGCAGTTCTTC; cdr3_aa: CASSLGTSGSGYNEQFF
v_call: TRBV28; clone_size: -; cdr3_length: 14; j_call: TRBJ1-2; d_call: TRBD1; cdr3_nt: TGTGCCAGCAGGCTCACAGGGGGAAGCTATGGCTACACCTTC; cdr3_aa: CASRLTGGSYGYTF
v_call: TRBV5-6; clone_size: -; cdr3_length: 14; j_call: TRBJ1-2; d_call: TRBD1; cdr3_nt: TGTGCCAGCAGCTTGGGAGACAGGGTGCATGGCTACACCTTC; cdr3_aa: CASSLGDRVHGYTF
v_call: TRBV11-2; clone_size: -; cdr3_length: 16; j_call: TRBJ2-1; d_call: TRBD2; cdr3_nt: TGTGCCAGCAGCTCCTGGGGGACTAGCGGATACAATGAGCAGTTCTTC; cdr3_aa: CASSSWGTSGYNEQFF
v_call: TRBV6-6; clone_size: -; cdr3_length: 16; j_call: TRBJ2-7; d_call: TRBD1; cdr3_nt: TGTGCCAGCAGTTACCCCTCCGGACAGGACTGGGTCGAGCAGTACTTC; cdr3_aa: CASSYPSGQDWVEQYF
v_call: TRBV14; clone_size: -; cdr3_length: 15; j_call: TRBJ1-2; d_call: -; cdr3_nt: TGTGCCAGCAGCCAAGGCGGCGGAGCTAACTATGGCTACACCTTC; cdr3_aa: CASSQGGGANYGYTF
v_call: TRBV18; clone_size: -; cdr3_length: 14; j_call: TRBJ2-1; d_call: -; cdr3_nt: TGTGCCAGCTCACCACCGGCCCCCTACAATGAGCAGTTCTTC; cdr3_aa: CASSPPAPYNEQFF
v_call: TRBV4-2; clone_size: -; cdr3_length: 15; j_call: TRBJ2-2; d_call: TRBD1; cdr3_nt: TGTGCCAGCAGCCGAACCCGGACAGGCACCGGGGAGCTGTTTTTT; cdr3_aa: CASSRTRTGTGELFF
v_call: TRBV2; clone_size: -; cdr3_length: 14; j_call: TRBJ1-5; d_call: -; cdr3_nt: TGTGCCAGCAGACTGACCGGGGTTCAGGAGCCCCAGCATTTT; cdr3_aa: CASRLTGVQEPQHF
v_call: TRBV7-9; clone_size: few; cdr3_length: 17; j_call: TRBJ1-4; d_call: -; cdr3_nt: TGTGCCAGCAGCCCAGGCAACTGGGGAGGGGGTAATGAAAAACTGTTTTTT; cdr3_aa: CASSPGNWGGGNEKLFF
v_call: TRBV6-5; clone_size: -; cdr3_length: 15; j_call: TRBJ2-7; d_call: -; cdr3_nt: TGTGCCAGCAGTTACTCATCGGGGAGAGAATACGAGCAGTACTTC; cdr3_aa: CASSYSSGREYEQYF
v_call: TRBV5-1; clone_size: -; cdr3_length: 15; j_call: TRBJ2-1; d_call: -; cdr3_nt: TGCGCCAGCAGCGCCGACACTTTCTCCTACAATGAGCAGTTCTTC; cdr3_aa: CASSADTFSYNEQFF
v_call: TRBV7-2; clone_size: -; cdr3_length: 16; j_call: TRBJ2-7; d_call: -; cdr3_nt: TGTGCCAGCAGCTACACGGTGGGGGGGGCTTTCTACGAGCAGTACTTC; cdr3_aa: CASSYTVGGAFYEQYF
v_call: TRBV12-2; clone_size: -; cdr3_length: 16; j_call: TRBJ2-3; d_call: -; cdr3_nt: TGTGCAAGTCGCCTAGGGCGGGGAGCCATGTGGGATACGCAGTATTTT; cdr3_aa: CASRLGRGAMWDTQYF
v_call: TRBV5-1; clone_size: -; cdr3_length: 14; j_call: TRBJ2-5; d_call: -; cdr3_nt: TGCGCCAGCGGCCCCTGGGGAGAGGGAGAGACCCAGTACTTC; cdr3_aa: CASGPWGEGETQYF
v_call: TRBV19; clone_size: -; cdr3_length: 17; j_call: TRBJ1-5; d_call: TRBD1; cdr3_nt: TGTGCCAGTAGTATATTGGCAGGACAGGGTAGCAATCAGCCCCAGCATTTT; cdr3_aa: CASSILAGQGSNQPQHF
v_call: TRBV5-6; clone_size: -; cdr3_length: 14; j_call: TRBJ1-5; d_call: TRBD1; cdr3_nt: TGTGCCAGCAGCTCGGGACAGCATCAGGAGCCCCAGCATTTT; cdr3_aa: CASSSGQHQEPQHF
v_call: TRBV6-5; clone_size: -; cdr3_length: 11; j_call: TRBJ1-2; d_call: -; cdr3_nt: TGTGCCAGCAGACAGGACTATGGCTACACCTTC; cdr3_aa: CASRQDYGYTF
v_call: TRBV15; clone_size: once; cdr3_length: 14; j_call: TRBJ2-1; d_call: -; cdr3_nt: TGTGCCACCAGCAGATCAGGGACTCAGAATGAGCAGTTCTTC; cdr3_aa: CATSRSGTQNEQFF